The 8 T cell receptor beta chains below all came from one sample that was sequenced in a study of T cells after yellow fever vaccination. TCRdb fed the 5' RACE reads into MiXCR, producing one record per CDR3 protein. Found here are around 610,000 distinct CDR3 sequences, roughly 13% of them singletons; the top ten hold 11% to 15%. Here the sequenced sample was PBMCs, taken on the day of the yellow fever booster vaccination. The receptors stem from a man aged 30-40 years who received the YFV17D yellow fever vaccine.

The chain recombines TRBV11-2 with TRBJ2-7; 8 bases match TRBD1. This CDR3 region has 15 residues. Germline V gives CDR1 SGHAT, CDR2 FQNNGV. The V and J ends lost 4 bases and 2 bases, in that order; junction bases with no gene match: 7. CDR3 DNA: TGTGCCAGCAGCTCAGGCTGGACAGGGCCCTACGAGCAGTACTTC. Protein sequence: CASSSGWTGPYEQYF.

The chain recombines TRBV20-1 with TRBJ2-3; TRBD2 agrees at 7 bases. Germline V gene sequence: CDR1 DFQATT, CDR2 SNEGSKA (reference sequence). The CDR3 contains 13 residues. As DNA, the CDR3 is TGCACCGCCCGGCGGGAGATCACAGATACGCAGTATTTT. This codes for CTARREITDTQYF.

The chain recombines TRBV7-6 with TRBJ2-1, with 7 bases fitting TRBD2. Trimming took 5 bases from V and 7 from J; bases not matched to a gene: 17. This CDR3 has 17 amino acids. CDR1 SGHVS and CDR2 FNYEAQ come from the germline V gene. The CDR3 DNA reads TGTGCCAGCAGCCAATACAGTAGCGGGTCCCCTGGGAATGAGCAGTTCTTC. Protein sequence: CASSQYSSGSPGNEQFF.

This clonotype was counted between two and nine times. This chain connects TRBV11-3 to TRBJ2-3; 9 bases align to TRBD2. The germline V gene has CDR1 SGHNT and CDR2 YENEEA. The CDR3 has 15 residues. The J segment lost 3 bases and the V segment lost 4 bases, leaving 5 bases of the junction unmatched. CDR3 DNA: TGTGCCAGCAGCTCAGAGGGACTAGCAACAGATACGCAGTATTTT. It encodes CASSSEGLATDTQYF.

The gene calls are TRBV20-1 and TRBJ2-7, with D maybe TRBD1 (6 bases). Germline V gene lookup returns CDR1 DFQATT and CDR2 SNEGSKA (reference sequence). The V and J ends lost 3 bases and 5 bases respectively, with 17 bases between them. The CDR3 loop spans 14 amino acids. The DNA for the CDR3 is TGCAGTGCTAGTAAGGCAAGGGGGTATGACGAGCAGTACTTC. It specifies CSASKARGYDEQYF.

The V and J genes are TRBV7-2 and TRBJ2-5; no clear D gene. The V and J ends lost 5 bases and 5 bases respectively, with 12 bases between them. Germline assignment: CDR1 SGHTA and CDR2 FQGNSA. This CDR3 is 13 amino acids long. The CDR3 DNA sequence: TGTGCCAGCAGCGGAAGGACCTGGGAGACCCAGTACTTC. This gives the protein CASSGRTWETQYF.

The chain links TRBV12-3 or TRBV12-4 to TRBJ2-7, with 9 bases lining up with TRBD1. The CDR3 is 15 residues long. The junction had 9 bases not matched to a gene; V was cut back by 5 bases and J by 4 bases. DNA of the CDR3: TGTGCCAGCAGTGCTCCGGGACAGGGTAATTACGAGCAGTACTTC. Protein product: CASSAPGQGNYEQYF.

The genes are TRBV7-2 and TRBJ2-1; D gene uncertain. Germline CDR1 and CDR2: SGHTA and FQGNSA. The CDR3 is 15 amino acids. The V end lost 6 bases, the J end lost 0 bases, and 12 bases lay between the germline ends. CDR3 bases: TGTGCCAGCAGTCCGATGGCGGACTCCTACAATGAGCAGTTCTTC. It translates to CASSPMADSYNEQFF.